This TCR beta chain is drawn from a study of T cells in Graves' hyperthyroidism and ophthalmopathy. Germline values: CDR1 SQVTM, CDR2 ANQGSEA. CDR3 length equals 16 residues. V was clipped by 4 bases and J by 0 bases, with 19 bases between them. This clonotype was picked up a small number of times. RNA transcripts were the template for amplifying TCR beta CDR3 regions. A first-round RT-PCR of the TCR CDR3 used the HTBI primer set. TCRdb used MiXCR to reprocess the multiplex PCR reads, holding one entry per CDR3 protein. The table records fewer than 650,000 distinct CDR3 sequences, about 14% of them present only once.

The receptor was derived from a woman between 18 and 30 years old with Graves' ophthalmopathy. Material for sequencing was blood. The V gene is TRBV29-1, the J gene TRBJ2-7, with D uncertain. In DNA form, the CDR3 reads TGCAGCGTTGGTTTGGGTCTGGAGTGGAGCTCCTACGAGCAGTACTTC. It yields the protein CSVGLGLEWSSYEQYF.